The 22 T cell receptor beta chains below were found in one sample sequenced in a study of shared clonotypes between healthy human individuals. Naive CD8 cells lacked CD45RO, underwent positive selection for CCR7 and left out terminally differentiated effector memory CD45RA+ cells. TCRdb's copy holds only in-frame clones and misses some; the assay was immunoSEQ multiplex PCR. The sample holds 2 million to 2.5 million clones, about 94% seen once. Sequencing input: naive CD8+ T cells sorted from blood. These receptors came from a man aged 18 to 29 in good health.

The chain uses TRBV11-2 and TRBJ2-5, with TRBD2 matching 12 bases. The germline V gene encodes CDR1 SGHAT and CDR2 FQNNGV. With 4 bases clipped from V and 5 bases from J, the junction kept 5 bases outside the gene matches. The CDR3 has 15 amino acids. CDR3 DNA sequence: TGTGCCAGCAGCTCTACTCTAGCGGGGGGGGAGACCCAGTACTTC. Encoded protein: CASSSTLAGGETQYF.

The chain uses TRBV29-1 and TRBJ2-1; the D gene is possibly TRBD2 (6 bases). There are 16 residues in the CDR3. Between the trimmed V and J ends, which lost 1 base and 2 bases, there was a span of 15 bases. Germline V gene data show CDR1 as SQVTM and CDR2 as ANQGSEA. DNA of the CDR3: TGCAGCGTTGAAGCCCCCCTAGCGAGTACCTACAATGAGCAGTTCTTC. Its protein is CSVEAPLASTYNEQFF.

The CDR3 loop reads CASSRTTDRNTEAFF. Written as DNA, the CDR3 is TGTGCCAGCAGCCGAACCACGGACAGGAACACTGAAGCTTTCTTT. The gene calls are TRBV7-9 and TRBJ1-1; tentative D call: TRBD1 (6 bases). CDR1 is SEHNR and CDR2 is FQNEAQ in the germline V gene (reference sequence). The CDR3 spans 15 residues. V lost 5 bases and J lost 1, with 14 bases in between.

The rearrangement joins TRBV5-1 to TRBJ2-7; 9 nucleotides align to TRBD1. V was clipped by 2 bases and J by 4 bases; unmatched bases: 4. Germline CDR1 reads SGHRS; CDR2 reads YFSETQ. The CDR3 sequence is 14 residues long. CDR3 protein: CASSFGTGQYEQYF. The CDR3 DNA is TGCGCCAGCAGCTTTGGGACAGGGCAGTACGAGCAGTACTTC. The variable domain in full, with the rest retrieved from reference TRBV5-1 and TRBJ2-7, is KAGVTQTPRYLIKTRGQQVTLSCSPISGHRSVSWYQQTPGQGLQFLFEYFSETQRNKGNFPGRFSGRQFSNSRSEMNVSTLELGDSALYLCASSFGTGQYEQYFGPGTRLTVT.

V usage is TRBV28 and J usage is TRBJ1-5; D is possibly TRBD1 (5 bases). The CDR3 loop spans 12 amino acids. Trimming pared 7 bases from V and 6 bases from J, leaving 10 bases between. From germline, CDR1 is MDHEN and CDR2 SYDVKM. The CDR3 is CASTQGFQPQHF. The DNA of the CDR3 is TGTGCCAGCACCCAGGGATTTCAGCCCCAGCATTTT.

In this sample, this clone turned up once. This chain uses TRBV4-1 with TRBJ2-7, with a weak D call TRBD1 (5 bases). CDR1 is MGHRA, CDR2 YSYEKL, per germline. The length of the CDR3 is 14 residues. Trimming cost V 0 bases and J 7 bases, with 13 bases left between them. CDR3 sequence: CASSQDQGGWEQYF. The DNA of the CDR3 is TGCGCCAGCAGCCAAGATCAGGGTGGGTGGGAGCAGTACTTC.

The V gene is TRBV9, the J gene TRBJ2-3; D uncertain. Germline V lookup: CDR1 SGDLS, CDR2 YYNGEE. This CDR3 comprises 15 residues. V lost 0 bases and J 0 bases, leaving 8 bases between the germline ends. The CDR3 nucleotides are TGTGCCAGCAGCGTAGGGTACGGGAGCACAGATACGCAGTATTTT. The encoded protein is CASSVGYGSTDTQYF. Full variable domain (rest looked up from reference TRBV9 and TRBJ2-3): DSGVTQTPKHLITATGQRVTLRCSPRSGDLSVYWYQQSLDQGLQFLIQYYNGEERAKGNILERFSAQQFPDLHSELNLSSLELGDSALYFCASSVGYGSTDTQYFGPGTRLTVL.

CDR3 protein: CSVEDGGTEQYF. The CDR3 nucleotides are TGCAGCGTTGAAGACGGCGGGACGGAGCAGTACTTC. The chain has TRBV29-1 and TRBJ2-7; tentative D call: TRBD2 (6 bases). Germline values: CDR1 SQVTM, CDR2 ANQGSEA. CDR3 length equals 12 residues. Trimming took off 0 bases at V and 7 bases at J, with 10 bases between the two ends.

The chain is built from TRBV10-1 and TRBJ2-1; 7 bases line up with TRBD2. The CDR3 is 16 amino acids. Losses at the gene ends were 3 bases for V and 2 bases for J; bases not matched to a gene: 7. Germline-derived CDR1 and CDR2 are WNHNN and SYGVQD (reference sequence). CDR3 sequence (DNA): TGCGCCAGCAGTGACGGGGGAGGGCCCGCCTACAATGAGCAGTTCTTC. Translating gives CASSDGGGPAYNEQFF.

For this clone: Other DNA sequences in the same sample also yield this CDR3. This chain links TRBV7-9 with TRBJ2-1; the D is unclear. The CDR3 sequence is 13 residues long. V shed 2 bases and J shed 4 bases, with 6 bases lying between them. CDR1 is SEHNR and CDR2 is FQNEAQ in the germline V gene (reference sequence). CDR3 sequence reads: CASSLSEYNEQFF. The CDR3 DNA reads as TGTGCCAGCAGCTTATCAGAGTACAATGAGCAGTTCTTC.

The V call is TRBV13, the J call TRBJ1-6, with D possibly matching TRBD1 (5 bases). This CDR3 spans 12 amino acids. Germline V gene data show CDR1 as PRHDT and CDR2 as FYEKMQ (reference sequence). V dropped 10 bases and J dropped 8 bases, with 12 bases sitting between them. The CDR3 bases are TGTGCCATCTCCCGGGGCTATTCACCCCTCCACTTT. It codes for CAISRGYSPLHF.

The CDR3 nucleotides read TGCAGCGTTAAGACAAATGAAAAACTGTTTTTT. Protein: CSVKTNEKLFF. The rearrangement links TRBV29-1 to TRBJ1-4; no clear D. Germline loops: CDR1 SQVTM, CDR2 ANQGSEA. V was pared by 5 bases and J by 5 bases, with 6 bases between. The CDR3 extends over 11 amino acids.

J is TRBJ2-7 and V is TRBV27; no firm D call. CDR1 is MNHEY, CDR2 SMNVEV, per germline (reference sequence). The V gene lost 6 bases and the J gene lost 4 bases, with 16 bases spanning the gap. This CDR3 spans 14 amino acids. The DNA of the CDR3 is TGTGCCAGCAGCCCCCTAGAAGCTACTTACGAGCAGTACTTC. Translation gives CASSPLEATYEQYF.

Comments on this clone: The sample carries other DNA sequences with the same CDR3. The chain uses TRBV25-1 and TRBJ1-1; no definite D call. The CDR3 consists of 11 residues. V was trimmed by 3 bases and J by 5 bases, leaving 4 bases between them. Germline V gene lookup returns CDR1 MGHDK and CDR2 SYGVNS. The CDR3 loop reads CASSDTTEAFF. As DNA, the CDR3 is TGTGCCAGCAGTGACACGACTGAAGCTTTCTTT.

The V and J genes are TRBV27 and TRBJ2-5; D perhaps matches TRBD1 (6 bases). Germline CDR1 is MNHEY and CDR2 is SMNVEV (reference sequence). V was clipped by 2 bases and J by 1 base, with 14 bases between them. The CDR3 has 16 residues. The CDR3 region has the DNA TGTGCCAGCAGTTTAGTAAGAAGCAGGGGCCAAGAGACCCAGTACTTC. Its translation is CASSLVRSRGQETQYF.

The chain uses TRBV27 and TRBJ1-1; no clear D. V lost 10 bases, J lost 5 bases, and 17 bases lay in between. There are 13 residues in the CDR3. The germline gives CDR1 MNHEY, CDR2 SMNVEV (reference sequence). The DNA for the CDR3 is TGTGCCACACTCAACCCTGGAGTAACTGAAGCTTTCTTT. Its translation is CATLNPGVTEAFF.

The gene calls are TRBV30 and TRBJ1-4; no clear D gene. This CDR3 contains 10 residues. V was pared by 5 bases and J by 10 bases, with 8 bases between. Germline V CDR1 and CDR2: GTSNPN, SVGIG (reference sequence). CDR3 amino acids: CAWGQTKLFF. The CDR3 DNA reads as TGTGCCTGGGGGCAAACAAAACTGTTTTTT.

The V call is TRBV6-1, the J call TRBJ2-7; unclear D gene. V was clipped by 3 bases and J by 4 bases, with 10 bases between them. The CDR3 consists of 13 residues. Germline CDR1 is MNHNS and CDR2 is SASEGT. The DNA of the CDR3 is TGTGCCAGCAGTGAGTGGCAGCTTTACGAGCAGTACTTC. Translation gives CASSEWQLYEQYF.

The CDR3 nucleotides are TGTGCCACCCGGGTGACAGGCGGGAATCAGCCCCAGCATTTT. Translation gives CATRVTGGNQPQHF. This chain uses TRBV27 with TRBJ1-5; D possibly corresponds to TRBD1 (6 bases). Trimming shortened V by 10 bases and J by 4 bases, and 17 bases separated the two germline ends. CDR1 is MNHEY, CDR2 SMNVEV, per germline (reference sequence). The CDR3 covers 14 residues.

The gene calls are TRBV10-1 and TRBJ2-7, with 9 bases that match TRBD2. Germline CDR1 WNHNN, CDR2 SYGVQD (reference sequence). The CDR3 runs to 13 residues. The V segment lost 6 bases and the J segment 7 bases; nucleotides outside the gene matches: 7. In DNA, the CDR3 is TGCGCCAGCAGCCTCGGACTAGCGACTGAGCAGTACTTC. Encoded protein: CASSLGLATEQYF.

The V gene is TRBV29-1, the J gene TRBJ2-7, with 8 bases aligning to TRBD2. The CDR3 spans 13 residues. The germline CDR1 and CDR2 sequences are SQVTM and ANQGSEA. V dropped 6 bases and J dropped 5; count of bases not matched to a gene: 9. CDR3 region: CSVAPGLGHEQYF. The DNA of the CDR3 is TGCAGCGTAGCCCCGGGACTAGGGCACGAGCAGTACTTC.

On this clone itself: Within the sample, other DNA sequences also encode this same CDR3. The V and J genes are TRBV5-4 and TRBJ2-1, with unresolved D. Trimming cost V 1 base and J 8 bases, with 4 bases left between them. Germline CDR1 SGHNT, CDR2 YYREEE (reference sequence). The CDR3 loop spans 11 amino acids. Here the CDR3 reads CASSLSHEQFF. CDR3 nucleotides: TGTGCCAGCAGCTTGTCCCATGAGCAGTTCTTC.